A selection of T cell receptor beta chains follows, all from one sample in a study of shared clonotypes between healthy human individuals. The method was immunoSEQ multiplex PCR; TCRdb's version includes in-frame clones alone and lacks a portion of them. The sample has about 2.1 million clones, over 85% seen once; the top ten hold roughly 1.7%. The specimen sequenced was naive CD8+ T cells from PBMCs. Source of these receptors: a man between 18 and 35 years old in good health. Some clones in this sample may be carry-over from other donors' samples. Both conserved end residues are part of each CDR3. The D gene is left open where the match is weak.

CDR3nt	CDR3aa	v_gene	j_gene	d_gene	len
TGCGCCAGCAGCGGGGGGGAGAGTTTGAACACTGAAGCTTTCTTT	CASSGGESLNTEAFF	TRBV5-1	TRBJ1-1	NA	15
TGTGCCAGCAGTTTGAGGACAGGTGAAGCTTTCTTT	CASSLRTGEAFF	TRBV27	TRBJ1-1	TRBD1	12
TGCGCCAGCAGCTTAGATAACAGGGGAGACGAGCAGTTCTTC	CASSLDNRGDEQFF	TRBV5-1	TRBJ2-1	TRBD1	14
TGCAGCGTGGATACAGGGGGGCGAGCTTTCTTT	CSVDTGGRAFF	TRBV29-1	TRBJ1-1	TRBD1	11
TGTGCCAGCAGCTTGGGGTTTCGACAGGGTGGAAATGAGCAGTTCTTC	CASSLGFRQGGNEQFF	TRBV5-5	TRBJ2-1	TRBD1	16
TGTGCCAGCAGCTCGGACACTAACTATGGCTACACCTTC	CASSSDTNYGYTF	TRBV7-9	TRBJ1-2	NA	13
TGTGCCAGCAACAGATATTCTTCGGGGTTCTACGAGCAGTACTTC	CASNRYSSGFYEQYF	TRBV27	TRBJ2-7	NA	15
TGCGCCAGCAGTGAGTCACCAGGGACCTACGAGCAGTACTTC	CASSESPGTYEQYF	TRBV10-1	TRBJ2-7	NA	14
TGTGCCTGGAGTGGATGGGACAGGGGGACCGGGGAGCTGTTTTTT	CAWSGWDRGTGELFF	TRBV30	TRBJ2-2	TRBD1	15
TGTGCCAGCAGCGCTTCCGGTGGTGCTAGCACAGATACGCAGTATTTT	CASSASGGASTDTQYF	TRBV13	TRBJ2-3	NA	16
TGTGCCAGCAGCCGCGGGACTAGCGGGTCCCACGAGCAGTACTTC	CASSRGTSGSHEQYF	TRBV27	TRBJ2-7	TRBD2	15
TGTGCCAGCAGCTCCTACGGACAGACCTACGAGCAGTACTTC	CASSSYGQTYEQYF	TRBV9	TRBJ2-7	NA	14
TGTGCCAGCAGCTTATATGGTGTCCGTTTAGATGGCTACACCTTC	CASSLYGVRLDGYTF	TRBV7-2	TRBJ1-2	NA	15
TGTGCCAGCAGCTTAGGACTAGCGGGAGGGCCGGGGTCCAATGAGCAGTTCTTC	CASSLGLAGGPGSNEQFF	TRBV7-9	TRBJ2-1	TRBD2	18
TGCGCCAGCAGCCCCCGGGGCTTTAGGGGGACAGATACGCAGTATTTT	CASSPRGFRGTDTQYF	TRBV4-3	TRBJ2-3	NA	16